These 21 T cell receptor beta chains share one sample of origin, sequenced in a study of CD8 T cells in ankylosing spondylitis. TCRdb passed the 5' RACE reads through MiXCR, listing each CDR3 protein once. The sample consists of roughly 250,000 distinct CDR3 sequences, approximately 9% of them appearing once. Material: blood, either unsorted or a sorted T cell fraction (not recorded which). The receptors derive from a male donor with ankylosing spondylitis or in good health (not recorded which).

This chain uses TRBV19 with TRBJ1-5; tentative D call: TRBD1 (5 bases). The CDR3 extends over 16 amino acids. Germline V gene sequence: CDR1 LNHDA, CDR2 SQIVND (reference sequence). Trimming cost V 4 bases and J 2 bases, with 15 bases left between them. Here the CDR3 DNA reads TGTGCCAGTAGTACCTTAGGGGAAATGGGCAATCAGCCCCAGCATTTT. Translated: CASSTLGEMGNQPQHF.

This clonotype was counted ten times or more. The gene calls are TRBV6-1 and TRBJ1-5, with D perhaps TRBD1 (5 bases). This CDR3 spans 13 amino acids. The germline V gene encodes CDR1 MNHNS and CDR2 SASEGT. V was pared by 4 bases and J by 6 bases, with 10 bases between. The CDR3 loop reads CASSAAGGQPQHF. The CDR3 region has the DNA TGTGCCAGCAGTGCCGCGGGGGGTCAGCCCCAGCATTTT.

This clonotype was counted many times. V is TRBV29-1 and J is TRBJ2-7; 8 positions agree with TRBD1. Trimming removed 5 bases from V and 4 bases from J; junction bases left unmatched: 4. The CDR3 extends over 12 amino acids. CDR1 and CDR2 from the germline V gene are SQVTM and ANQGSEA. Here the CDR3 reads CSVRTGSYEQYF. DNA of the CDR3: TGCAGCGTTCGGACAGGGTCGTACGAGCAGTACTTC.

The V call is TRBV7-2, the J call TRBJ1-5, with TRBD1 matching over 7 bases. The V and J ends lost 5 bases and 1 base, in that order; junction bases with no gene match: 8. This CDR3 comprises 16 residues. Germline-derived CDR1 and CDR2 are SGHTA and FQGNSA. The CDR3 region has the DNA TGTGCCAGCAGCATAGGGGGCCTCCGGAGCAATCAGCCCCAGCATTTT. Protein sequence: CASSIGGLRSNQPQHF.

In the case of this clonotype: Without the conserved terminal phenylalanine or tryptophan, this CDR3 likely stems from a read error. CDR3 DNA: TGTGCCAGCAGCTTGGGGGAAGTAGCGGGGGAGCAGTACCTC. Residues: CASSLGEVAGEQYL. The chain couples TRBV7-3 to TRBJ2-7; TRBD2 matches at 8 bases. With V trimmed by 3 bases and J by 7 bases, 8 bases remained unmatched. CDR3 size: 14 residues. In germline, CDR1 is SGHTA, CDR2 FQGTGA.

The sample holds many counts of this clonotype. The gene calls are TRBV5-1 and TRBJ1-2, with D tentatively TRBD1 (5 bases). The V gene's germline CDR1 is SGHRS and CDR2 YFSETQ. V was shortened by 4 bases and J by 0 bases, with 10 bases between the two germline ends. This CDR3 comprises 14 residues. The CDR3 nucleotides read TGCGCCAGCAGCCTGGGGCCTTCTAACTATGGCTACACCTTC. This translates into CASSLGPSNYGYTF.

The sample holds many counts of this clonotype. The rearrangement joins TRBV13 to TRBJ2-5; the D call may be TRBD1 or TRBD2 (5 bases each). The CDR3 contains 16 residues. V was trimmed by 5 bases and J by 5 bases, leaving 21 bases between them. Germline CDR1 is PRHDT and CDR2 is FYEKMQ (reference sequence). Here the CDR3 DNA reads TGTGCCAGCAGCCGGGTGTTGGATCGATGGGGGGAGACCCAGTACTTC. Translation gives CASSRVLDRWGETQYF.

This clonotype came up many times. The J gene is TRBJ2-1, the V gene TRBV5-1; 12 bases fit TRBD2. This CDR3 region has 15 residues. Germline CDR1 and CDR2: SGHRS and YFSETQ. Germline trimming cut 1 base from V and 4 bases from J; bases unmatched to any gene: 0. CDR3: CASSLLAGGYNEQFF. The CDR3 DNA sequence: TGCGCCAGCAGCTTGCTAGCGGGGGGGTACAATGAGCAGTTCTTC. Drawing the rest from reference TRBV5-1 and TRBJ2-1, the complete variable domain is KAGVTQTPRYLIKTRGQQVTLSCSPISGHRSVSWYQQTPGQGLQFLFEYFSETQRNKGNFPGRFSGRQFSNSRSEMNVSTLELGDSALYLCASSLLAGGYNEQFFGPGTRLTVL.

This clonotype was found many times. This chain connects TRBV12-3 or TRBV12-4 to TRBJ1-2; unclear D gene. This CDR3 contains 15 residues. Trimming removed 6 bases from V and 4 bases from J, with 18 bases in between. DNA of the CDR3: TGTGCCAGCAGACCGTTCAGACATGCCACCTATGGCTACACCTTC. Its protein product is CASRPFRHATYGYTF.

Worth noting for this clonotype: Without the conserved terminal phenylalanine or tryptophan, this CDR3 likely stems from a read error. J is TRBJ2-7 and V is TRBV20-1, with D maybe TRBD2 (5 bases). The CDR3 has 12 residues. V lost 6 bases and J 5 bases, leaving 14 bases between the germline ends. CDR1 and CDR2 (germline): DFQATT, SNEGSKA (reference sequence). Here the CDR3 DNA reads TGCAGTGCATGGGTAGGGAGCGACGAGCAGTACTCC. Translating gives CSAWVGSDEQYS.

This clonotype was observed at least ten times. One end of the junction is discordant with germline, which a read error may explain. The chain recombines TRBV6-2 or TRBV6-3 with TRBJ2-3; 15 bases fit TRBD2. There are 18 residues in the CDR3. Per the germline V gene, CDR1 is MNHEY and CDR2 is SVGEGT. CDR3 sequence (DNA): TGTGCCAGCAGCCCCGGGACTAGCGGGAGGCCCAGCAAAGATACGCAGTATTTT. The encoded protein is CASSPGTSGRPSKDTQYF.

In this sample, this clonotype turned up many times. The chain employs TRBV20-1 and TRBJ1-4; TRBD1 matches at 7 bases. The CDR3 consists of 10 residues. Germline V gives CDR1 DFQATT, CDR2 SNEGSKA (reference sequence). V dropped 7 bases and J dropped 15; count of bases not matched to a gene: 8. In DNA form, the CDR3 reads TGCAGTGTTGGGACAGACATTATGTTTTTT. It encodes CSVGTDIMFF.

The chain joins TRBV10-2 to TRBJ1-4; 8 positions match TRBD1. Germline assignment: CDR1 WSHSY and CDR2 SAAADI. This CDR3 spans 15 amino acids. Losses at the gene ends were 8 bases for V and 4 bases for J; bases not matched to a gene: 9. The CDR3: CASRTRGQGNEKLFF. CDR3 coding DNA: TGCGCCAGCCGCACCCGCGGACAGGGTAATGAAAAACTGTTTTTT.

This clonotype was seen at least ten times. The rearrangement joins TRBV29-1 to TRBJ2-1, with TRBD2 identical over 14 bases. The V gene end was trimmed by 7 bases and the J gene end by 7 bases; junction bases not matched to a gene: 3. Germline V gene sequence: CDR1 SQVTM, CDR2 ANQGSEA. The CDR3 has 13 residues. The CDR3: CSAGTSGRNEQFF. The CDR3 region has the DNA TGCAGCGCTGGGACTAGCGGGAGAAATGAGCAGTTCTTC.

The table lists this clonotype with many counts. The V and J genes are TRBV12-3 or TRBV12-4 and TRBJ2-7; possibly TRBD2 for D (7 bases). V was cut by 6 bases and J by 2 bases, with 14 bases left in between. The CDR3 spans 14 residues. The CDR3 nucleotides read TGTGCCAGCAGCAGAGGGGGGGTCCCCTACGAGCAGTACTTC. Amino acid sequence: CASSRGGVPYEQYF.

This clonotype was found many times. The V gene is TRBV27, the J gene TRBJ2-5; 16 nucleotides agree with TRBD2. Germline V gives CDR1 MNHEY, CDR2 SMNVEV (reference sequence). This CDR3 has 19 residues. V was pared by 2 bases and J by 2 bases, with 8 bases of the junction left unmatched. CDR3 in amino acids: CASSLRPPGLAGGQETQYF. For the CDR3, the DNA is TGTGCCAGCAGTTTAAGGCCTCCGGGACTAGCGGGAGGGCAAGAGACCCAGTACTTC.

This clonotype was detected many times. The rearrangement joins TRBV20-1 to TRBJ2-5; unclear D gene. The germline gives CDR1 DFQATT, CDR2 SNEGSKA (reference sequence). CDR3 length: 13 residues. Deletions cut 5 bases from V and 4 bases from J, with 14 bases between. This CDR3 is CSAPHRAGETQYF. In DNA, the CDR3 is TGCAGTGCTCCCCACCGGGCCGGAGAGACCCAGTACTTC.

This clonotype was counted at least ten times. The genes are TRBV20-1 and TRBJ2-6, with TRBD1 as a possible D gene (5 bases). There are 14 residues in the CDR3. Germline-derived CDR1 and CDR2 are DFQATT and SNEGSKA (reference sequence). Trimming shortened V by 6 bases and J by 1 base, and 10 bases separated the two germline ends. CDR3 bases: TGCAGTGCACAGACAGCTTCTGGGGCCAACGTCCTGACTTTC. It is translated as CSAQTASGANVLTF.

Many counts were recorded for this clonotype. This chain links TRBV20-1 with TRBJ2-3, with D hard to call. Germline values: CDR1 DFQATT, CDR2 SNEGSKA (reference sequence). The CDR3 is made up of 14 amino acids. The V gene lost 0 bases and the J gene lost 1 base, with 8 bases spanning the gap. The CDR3 DNA follows: TGCAGTGCTAGAGATAACCAACGCACAGATACGCAGTATTTT. It is translated as CSARDNQRTDTQYF.

Worth noting for this clonotype: The junction departs from the called germline gene at one end, perhaps through a read error. The chain links TRBV7-9 to TRBJ2-1; 10 nucleotides match TRBD2. This CDR3 region has 12 residues. Germline V gene data show CDR1 as SEHNR and CDR2 as FQNEAQ (reference sequence). The CDR3 protein is CASSFPAGGRIF. The DNA of the CDR3 is TGTGCCAGCAGCTTCCCAGCGGGGGGGCGAATCTTC.

This clonotype was recorded a few times. The chain is built from TRBV7-8 and TRBJ1-1; D gene unclear. Germline V CDR1 and CDR2: SGHVS, FQNEAQ. V lost 1 base and J 7 bases, leaving 10 bases between the germline ends. The CDR3 is made up of 13 amino acids. The CDR3 coding sequence is TGTGCCAGCAGCTTAGTAAAGAGCCTTGAAGCTTTCTTT. Its protein product is CASSLVKSLEAFF.